This TCR beta chain comes out of a study of regulatory T cells in long-lasting Graves disease. Time point: persistent/refractory GD, antithyroid drugs over 5 years with positive TRAb. Researchers made the TCR library from RNA that was extracted from PBMCs. Graves' disease diagnosis followed American Thyroid Association guidelines. Investigators prepared the TCR beta libraries by applying iRepertoire HTBI primers and Arm-PCR of CDR3 regions. One entry per CDR3 protein results from TCRdb running MiXCR on the multiplex PCR reads. The sample gives fewer than 400,000 distinct CDR3 sequences, under 25% of which show up once; less than 25% is in the top ten. The CDR3 runs 13 residues. Deletions cut 5 bases from V and 0 bases from J, with 10 bases between. Germline-derived CDR1 and CDR2 are DFQATT and SNEGSKA (reference sequence). This clonotype was found many times.

Sequenced here: peripheral blood mononuclear cells (PBMCs), sampled when the disease was refractory, from a patient treated with antithyroid drugs. The sequence was collected from a female donor with Graves disease. V gene TRBV20-1 combines with J gene TRBJ1-1; D gene unclear. The CDR3 coding sequence is TGCAGTGCTGAAGGGTTAATGAACACTGAAGCTTTCTTT. Amino acids: CSAEGLMNTEAFF.